Given below is one TCR beta chain in context. Antigen specificity is unknown. This record belongs to a study of T cell repertoires in ileal Crohn's disease. Study-level information: At surgery, approximately 33% of patients smoked, with median disease duration approximately 7.3 years. The M6 sample came from neoterminal ileum during colonoscopy after surgery. Postoperative therapy was given to about half: about ten thiopurines, some 18 anti-TNF agents.

The CDR3 loop spans 16 amino acids. Germline assignment: CDR1 LGHNA and CDR2 YNFKEQ. V lost 0 bases and J lost 4, with 12 bases in between. Sequencing was performed with immunoSEQ multiplex PCR; in TCRdb, only in-frame clones are kept and a portion is missing. Among roughly 5,500 clones listed, 65% to 85% were seen once. Study-wide points: Active smokers at surgery had more clonal expansions than non-smokers.

Described time point: neoterminal ileum biopsy at postoperative endoscopy, about 6 months after surgery. This sequence joins TRBV4-2 and TRBJ2-2; possible D gene TRBD1, 5 bases. The sample comprised ileal tissue. The sequence came from an adult with Crohn's disease. CDR3 in DNA: TGTGCCAGCAGCCAAGATCAAGACAGAAGCACCGGGGAGCTGTTTTTT. This gives the protein CASSQDQDRSTGELFF.